Listed here are 7 T cell receptor beta chains from one sample, sequenced in a study of blood T cell repertoires in COVID-19. Repertoires were generated with immunoSEQ multiplex PCR, while TCRdb's copy carries only in-frame clones and drops some. The sample has roughly 250,000 clones, 65% to 85% seen once. Sequencing was done on a sample of peripheral blood. The receptors were sampled from a person aged 65-85 years with COVID-19, enrolled during active disease.

About this clone: Other DNA sequences in this specimen translate into the identical CDR3. J is TRBJ1-3 and V is TRBV7-9; TRBD1 matches 10 bases. J lost 2 bases, V lost 5 bases, and 3 bases had no gene match. CDR1 SEHNR and CDR2 FQNEAQ come from the germline V gene (reference sequence). CDR3 length equals 15 residues. For the CDR3, the DNA is TGTGCCAGCAGCCGACAGGGGGCCGCTGGAAACACCATATATTTT. It codes for CASSRQGAAGNTIYF. Together with reference TRBV7-9 and TRBJ1-3, the CDR3 gives the full variable domain: DTGVSQNPRHKITKRGQNVTFRCDPISEHNRLYWYRQTLGQGPEFLTYFQNEAQLEKSRLLSDRFSAERPKGSFSTLEIQRTEQGDSAMYLCASSRQGAAGNTIYFGEGSWLTVV.

Here the CDR3 reads CAISEAKQGVGDYGYTF. CDR3 bases: TGTGCCATCAGTGAGGCAAAACAGGGGGTAGGCGACTATGGCTACACCTTC. The chain carries TRBV10-3 and TRBJ1-2; 8 bases fit TRBD1. CDR3 length: 17 residues. V gave up 2 bases and J gave up 3 bases; unmatched junction bases: 11. Germline V gene data show CDR1 as ENHRY and CDR2 as SYGVKD.

J is TRBJ1-4 and V is TRBV11-2, with TRBD1 identical over 8 bases. The CDR3 runs to 14 residues. Germline lookup yields CDR1 SGHAT and CDR2 FQNNGV. With V trimmed by 5 bases and J by 8 bases, 7 bases remained unmatched. The CDR3 spells CASSGFRDREKLFF. For the CDR3, the DNA is TGTGCCAGCAGCGGCTTCCGGGACAGGGAAAAACTGTTTTTT.

The V gene is TRBV19, the J gene TRBJ2-3; D possibly corresponds to TRBD1 (7 bases). The CDR3 runs 14 residues. Germline V gives CDR1 LNHDA, CDR2 SQIVND (reference sequence). Trimming cost V 6 bases and J 8 bases, with 18 bases left between them. CDR3 loop: CASRPEEGASTQYF. The CDR3 DNA follows: TGTGCCAGTAGGCCCGAGGAGGGGGCTAGTACGCAGTATTTT.

The chain uses TRBV2 and TRBJ1-4; TRBD1 aligns across 9 bases. CDR3 length: 14 residues. Trimming removed 7 bases from V and 8 bases from J; junction bases left unmatched: 8. Germline lookup yields CDR1 SNHLY and CDR2 FYNNEI. The chain's CDR3 is CASNVDRGLEKLFF. Written as DNA, the CDR3 is TGTGCCAGCAACGTCGACAGGGGGTTAGAAAAACTGTTTTTT.

The chain employs TRBV13 and TRBJ2-1, with unresolved D. The CDR3 loop spans 13 amino acids. Per germline, CDR1 PRHDT and CDR2 FYEKMQ (reference sequence). Trimming left V 0 bases short and J 9 bases short, with 9 bases between. CDR3 amino acids: CASSLGRVREQFF. The CDR3 DNA reads as TGTGCCAGCAGCTTAGGCCGCGTCCGTGAGCAGTTCTTC.

This chain links TRBV5-1 with TRBJ2-5, with 9 bases aligning to TRBD2. The CDR3 consists of 15 residues. Germline values: CDR1 SGHRS, CDR2 YFSETQ. V lost 9 bases and J lost 1; bases outside the gene matches: 10. The CDR3 sequence: CATSIAGGSQETQYF. The CDR3 region has the DNA TGCGCCACCTCAATCGCGGGGGGGTCCCAAGAGACCCAGTACTTC. Variable domain in full (rest from reference TRBV5-1 and TRBJ2-5): KAGVTQTPRYLIKTRGQQVTLSCSPISGHRSVSWYQQTPGQGLQFLFEYFSETQRNKGNFPGRFSGRQFSNSRSEMNVSTLELGDSALYLCATSIAGGSQETQYFGPGTRLLVL.